This T cell receptor (beta chain) was obtained from a study of T-cell reconstitution after alpha-beta-depleted transplantation in children. Overall study results and limits: Approximately two months post-transplant, alpha-beta T cells reportedly originated from several hundred expanded graft clones. Diversity and T-cell counts at one year after transplant derived mostly from new T cells. From surviving recipient T cells and thymic progenitors came the high day-60 TCRbeta diversity observed in some patients.

The germline V gene has CDR1 SGHAT and CDR2 FQNNGV. Trimming cost V 5 bases and J 5 bases, with 15 bases left between them. CDR3 length equals 15 residues. Notes on this clonotype: Its antigen is currently unknown.

Preparation of the TCRbeta library was carried out with unique molecular identifiers. TCRdb recomputed calls from the PCR reads with MiXCR, one row per CDR3 protein. The data show some 50,000 distinct CDR3 sequences, about 9% seen once. The receptor was derived from a male patient aged 2 to 9 who had a stem cell transplant for chronic granulomatous disease, so the T cells may come from the graft donor. The sequences come from PBMCs, mostly from graft donor cells, collected 60 days after TCRalphabeta/CD19-depleted stem cell transplant. The chain is built from TRBV11-2 and TRBJ2-2, with D tentatively TRBD2 (7 bases). CDR3 DNA sequence: TGTGCCAGCAGCCTGTTAGGGGGGGGGACCGGGGAGCTGTTTTTT. Amino acid sequence: CASSLLGGGTGELFF.